Reported below is one T cell receptor beta chain. The sample is drawn from a study of tumor and adjacent non-tumor tissue in lung cancer. TCRbeta libraries were built with three rounds of nested PCR, modified from ARM-PCR. TCRdb used MiXCR to reprocess the multiplex PCR reads, holding one entry per CDR3 protein. The sample consists of roughly 81,000 distinct CDR3 sequences, roughly 75% of them appearing once. The CDR3 sequence is 10 residues long. V was trimmed by 10 bases and J by 10 bases, leaving 13 bases between them. Germline V CDR1 and CDR2: MDHEN, SYDVKM. The template was RNA from unsorted bulk tissue.

The chain employs TRBV28 and TRBJ1-1; D ambiguous. This receptor was obtained from a woman in her seventies with non-small cell lung cancer. Sequences were obtained from lung tumor tissue. CDR3 sequence reads: CATYGAVAFF. CDR3 sequence (DNA): TGTGCCACATATGGTGCTGTAGCTTTCTTT.